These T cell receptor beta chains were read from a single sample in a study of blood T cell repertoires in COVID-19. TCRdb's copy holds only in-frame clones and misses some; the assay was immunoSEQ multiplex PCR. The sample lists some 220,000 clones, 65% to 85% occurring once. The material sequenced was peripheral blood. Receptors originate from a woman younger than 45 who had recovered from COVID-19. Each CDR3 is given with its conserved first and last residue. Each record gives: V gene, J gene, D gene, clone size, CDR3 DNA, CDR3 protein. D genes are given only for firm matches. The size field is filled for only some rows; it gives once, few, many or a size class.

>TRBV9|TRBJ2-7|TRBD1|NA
TGTGCCAGCAGCCCGGGACAGGGGCCGCGGGAGCAGTACTTC
CASSPGQGPREQYF
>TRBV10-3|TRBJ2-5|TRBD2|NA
TGTGCCATCAGCGGGGGGACGGTCCAAGAGACCCAGTACTTC
CAISGGTVQETQYF
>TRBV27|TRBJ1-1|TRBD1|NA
TGTGCCAGCGCGGGACAGGCTTTCGGGGCTTTCTTT
CASAGQAFGAFF
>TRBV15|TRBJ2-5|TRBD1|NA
TGTGCCACCAGCACGGGGACAGGCGCCGAGACCCAGTACTTC
CATSTGTGAETQYF
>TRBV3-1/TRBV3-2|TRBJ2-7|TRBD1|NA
TGTGCCAGCAGCTTTGGGGACAGGGGTTACGAGCAGTACTTC
CASSFGDRGYEQYF
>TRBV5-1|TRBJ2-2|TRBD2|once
TGCGCCAGCAGGTCCGGGACTAGCGGGAGAGATGTTCCCGGGGAGCTGTTTTTT
CASRSGTSGRDVPGELFF
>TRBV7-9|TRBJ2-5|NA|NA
TGTGCCAGCAGCTTAGAGAGAGGCGAGACCCAGTACTTC
CASSLERGETQYF
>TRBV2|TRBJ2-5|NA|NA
TGTGCCAGCAGTGAAACGATCGTCGGCTCGGGAAGTAAAGAGACCCAGTACTTC
CASSETIVGSGSKETQYF
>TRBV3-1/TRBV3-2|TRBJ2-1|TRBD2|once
TGTGCCAGCAGCCAAGGGACTAGCGGGAAGGATGAGCAGTTCTTC
CASSQGTSGKDEQFF
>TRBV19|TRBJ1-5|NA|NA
TGTGCCAGTAGTATGCCAGTTAGGAGTCAGCCCCAGCATTTT
CASSMPVRSQPQHF
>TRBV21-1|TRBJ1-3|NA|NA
TGTGCCAGCAGCAAAGGGCTGCGATCTTTAAAGGGAGGATATACAGAATTCTCTGGAAACACCATATATTTT
CASSKGLRSLKGGYTEFSGNTIYF
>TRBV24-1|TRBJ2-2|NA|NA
TGTGCCACCAGTGATTTGGAGACAGCGAACACCGGGGAGCTGTTTTTT
CATSDLETANTGELFF
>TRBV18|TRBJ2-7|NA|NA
TGTGCCAGCTCACCAGCAGGTTCCGACGAGCAGTACTTC
CASSPAGSDEQYF
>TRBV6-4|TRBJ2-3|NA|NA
TGTGCCAGCAGTGGGGCAGGGGGCACAGATACGCAGTATTTT
CASSGAGGTDTQYF
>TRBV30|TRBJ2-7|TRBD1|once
TGTGCCTGGAGTAAGGGACAGGGGGCCGACGAGCAGTACTTC
CAWSKGQGADEQYF
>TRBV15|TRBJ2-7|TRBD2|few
TGTGCCACCAGCAGAGAGTGGGGCGGGGGATACGAGCAGTACTTC
CATSREWGGGYEQYF
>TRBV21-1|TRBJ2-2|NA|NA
TGTGCCAGCAGCAAAGAGGAGCGGGAGTACGGGGAGCTGTTTTTT
CASSKEEREYGELFF
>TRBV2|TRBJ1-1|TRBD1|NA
TGTGCCAGCAGGTCCGGGACAGGGTCGGTATGGGCTTTCTTT
CASRSGTGSVWAFF
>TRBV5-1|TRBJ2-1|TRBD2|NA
TGCGCCAGCTCCTCGACTAGCGGGAACTCCAATGAGCAGTTCTTC
CASSSTSGNSNEQFF
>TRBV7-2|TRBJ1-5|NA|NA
TGTGCCAGCAGCCCGCTACGGGGATCGGGTAATCAGCCCCAGCATTTT
CASSPLRGSGNQPQHF
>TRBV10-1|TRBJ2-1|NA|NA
TGCGCCAGCAGTGAGAACAGAGACAGGTCGCGGTTCTTC
CASSENRDRSRFF
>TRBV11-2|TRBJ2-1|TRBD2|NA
TGTGCCAGCAGCTTTTCTAGCGGGAGCTACAATGAGCAGTTCTTC
CASSFSSGSYNEQFF
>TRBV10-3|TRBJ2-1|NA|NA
TGTGCCATCAGTGAGGGACTCTCCAGCTCCTACAATGAGCAGTTCTTC
CAISEGLSSSYNEQFF
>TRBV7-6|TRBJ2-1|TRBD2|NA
TGTGCCAGCAGCCCGGGACTAGCGCTGTTCTTC
CASSPGLALFF
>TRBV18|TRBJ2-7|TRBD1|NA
TGTGCCAGCTCACCATTTGGGGACAGAGGGAACGAGCAGTACTTC
CASSPFGDRGNEQYF
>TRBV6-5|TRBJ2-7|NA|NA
TGTGCCAGCAGTCCCCCCCAGGGGCCCGACGAGCAGTACTTC
CASSPPQGPDEQYF
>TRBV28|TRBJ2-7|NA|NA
TGTGCCAGCATGGGCACCCCCTACGAGCAGTACTTC
CASMGTPYEQYF
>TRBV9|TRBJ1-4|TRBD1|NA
TGTGCCAGCAGCGTAACGGGACAGATCAATGAAAAACTGTTTTTT
CASSVTGQINEKLFF
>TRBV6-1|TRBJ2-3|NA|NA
TGTGCCAGCAGTGAAGCGGTTCTAGTGAGCACAGATACGCAGTATTTT
CASSEAVLVSTDTQYF
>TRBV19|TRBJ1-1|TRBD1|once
TGTGCCAGTAGCCTCTCCGGGACAGCGAACACTGAAGCTTTCTTT
CASSLSGTANTEAFF